Described below is a single T cell receptor beta chain sequence and its context. Donors comprised healthy HIV-negative adults lacking recent acute infections or vaccinations. The authors divided CD4+ cells into CD45RA+ naive and CD45RA-negative memory subsets. This specimen comes from a study of shared clonotypes between healthy human individuals. As for the study in general: The composition of the donors was a couple of women and three men aged 18 to 49.

From germline, CDR1 is MNHNY and CDR2 SVGAGI (reference sequence). The J segment lost 10 bases and the V segment lost 10 bases, leaving 9 bases of the junction unmatched. This CDR3 is 13 amino acids long. Sorted subsets were amplified in replicate PCRs using approximately 0.2 ug DNA, approximately 30,000 T cell genomes. Profiled with immunoSEQ multiplex PCR; TCRdb holds only in-frame clones, not every one. The sample lists about 660,000 clones, around 74% occurring once. The rearrangement links TRBV6-6 to TRBJ2-1; TRBD2 matches 11 bases. Material for sequencing was memory CD4+ T cells sorted from blood. The subset here: CD45RA-negative fraction. This clonotype was sampled from a woman in her thirties in good health. The CDR3 loop is CATQSSGRGEQFF. CDR3 bases: TGTGCCACCCAAAGTAGCGGGAGGGGAGAGCAGTTCTTC.